A single sample gave rise to the 14 T cell receptor beta chains below, sequenced in a study of identical twins (dated by TCRdb to the mid-2010s). Libraries were made using 5' RACE. TCRdb records Illumina HiSeq 2000 as the sequencer. TCRdb reprocessing: public reads trimmed at Q25 with fastp, clones called with MiXCR, in-frame beta chains kept. Rows matching on CDR3 protein sequence are summarized as one entry with the most common DNA and genes. This sample gives roughly 240,000 distinct CDR3 sequences in total; about 7% of them show up just once. Jointly, the top ten make up approximately 3.6% of the sample. Separately, the same data were catalogued under a study of yellow fever vaccine responses in identical twins.

Material for sequencing was memory (CD45RO+) T cells sorted from blood. In light of the paper, this sample's cell subset or site label describes: CD45RO+ enriched T cells. These receptors were obtained from a woman aged 18-30 years in good health.

This clonotype turned up a few times. The chain combines TRBV3-1 with TRBJ2-1; TRBD2 matches 11 bases. Germline lookup yields CDR1 LGHDT and CDR2 YNNKEL (reference sequence). J gave up 6 bases and V 2 bases, and 6 bases lay outside the gene matches. This CDR3 spans 16 amino acids. CDR3: CASSQYPGTSGNEQFF. In DNA form, the CDR3 reads TGTGCCAGCAGCCAATACCCCGGGACTAGCGGCAATGAGCAGTTCTTC.

The sample holds many counts of this clonotype. The chain links TRBV5-1 to TRBJ2-7; D might be TRBD1 (6 bases). Germline V gene sequence: CDR1 SGHRS, CDR2 YFSETQ. Trimming shortened V by 4 bases and J by 1 base, and 9 bases separated the two germline ends. The CDR3 contains 13 residues. For the CDR3, the DNA is TGCGCCAGCAGCGGGGACAATTCCTACGAGCAGTACTTC. Translating gives CASSGDNSYEQYF.

Comments on this clonotype: A much larger clone differs from this one at a single base, so this may be a read error. This rearrangement joins TRBV5-6 to TRBJ2-3, with a weak D call TRBD1 (5 bases). CDR1 and CDR2 (germline): SGHDT, YYEEEE. This CDR3 comprises 15 residues. CDR3 in amino acids: CASSFRQSSTDTQCF. CDR3 coding DNA: TGTGCCAGCAGCTTTCGACAGAGTAGCACAGATACGCAGTGTTTT.

On this clonotype: A much larger clone is a single base away; this may be a read error. This chain links TRBV7-8 with TRBJ2-3; D is possibly TRBD1 or TRBD2 (5 bases each). V dropped 0 bases and J dropped 4 bases, with 14 bases sitting between them. The CDR3 covers 16 residues. The germline V gene encodes CDR1 SGHVS and CDR2 FQNEAQ. Written as DNA, the CDR3 is TGTGCCAGCAGCTTAGCCTTAGAGGGGCCCCCAGATACGCAGTATTTT. Protein: CASSLALEGPPDTQYF.

This clonotype was recorded at least ten times. This chain joins TRBV12-3 or TRBV12-4 and TRBJ1-3; D is unclear. V shed 4 bases and J shed 3 bases, with 13 bases lying between them. The CDR3 length is 15 residues. The CDR3 DNA follows: TGTGCCAGCAGTTGGCGACGAGACATTGGAAACACCATATATTTT. It yields the protein CASSWRRDIGNTIYF.

V usage is TRBV7-8 and J usage is TRBJ1-4; D not resolved. The germline V gene encodes CDR1 SGHVS and CDR2 FQNEAQ. Trimming shortened V by 3 bases and J by 8 bases, and 22 bases separated the two germline ends. This CDR3 contains 17 residues. The CDR3 DNA reads as TGTGCCAGCAGCTTCTCGAGAGCGGGCCTACCGCTGGAAAAACTGTTTTTT. This translates into CASSFSRAGLPLEKLFF. Using reference TRBV7-8 and TRBJ1-4 for the parts outside the CDR3, the full variable domain is GAGVSQSPRYKVAKRGQDVALRCDPISGHVSLFWYQQALGQGPEFLTYFQNEAQLDKSGLPSDRFFAERPEGSVSTLKIQRTQQEDSAVYLCASSFSRAGLPLEKLFFGSGTQLSVL.

At least ten counts were recorded for this clonotype. The genes are TRBV12-3 or TRBV12-4 and TRBJ2-1; D ambiguous. V lost 0 bases to trimming and J lost 0 bases, with 9 bases between them. The CDR3 totals 16 residues. CDR3 residues: CASSLARKSSYNEQFF. Here the CDR3 DNA reads TGTGCCAGCAGTTTAGCACGGAAAAGCTCCTACAATGAGCAGTTCTTC.

With respect to this clonotype: Just one base apart from a much larger clone, this may be a read error. The chain carries TRBV12-3 or TRBV12-4 and TRBJ2-7; tentatively, D is TRBD1 or TRBD2 (5 bases each). This CDR3 has 13 residues. V was shortened by 5 bases and J by 10 bases, with 18 bases between the two germline ends. The CDR3 DNA reads TGTGCCAGCAGTCTCCGGGACCCCCTTGACCAGTACTTC. Translated, it gives CASSLRDPLDQYF.

This clonotype was seen a handful of times. The chain uses TRBV5-1 and TRBJ2-1; TRBD2 is a possible D gene (5 bases). This CDR3 has 16 amino acids. The V gene's germline CDR1 is SGHRS and CDR2 YFSETQ. Trimming left V 4 bases short and J 0 bases short, with 14 bases between. DNA of the CDR3: TGCGCCAGCAGCCGGGATCAGGCGAGCTCCTACAATGAGCAGTTCTTC. Residues: CASSRDQASSYNEQFF. Variable domain in full (rest from reference TRBV5-1 and TRBJ2-1): KAGVTQTPRYLIKTRGQQVTLSCSPISGHRSVSWYQQTPGQGLQFLFEYFSETQRNKGNFPGRFSGRQFSNSRSEMNVSTLELGDSALYLCASSRDQASSYNEQFFGPGTRLTVL.

This clonotype has ten or more counts. The chain carries TRBV12-3 or TRBV12-4 and TRBJ1-5, with 8 bases aligning to TRBD1. This CDR3 is 16 amino acids long. After removal of 6 bases from V and 2 bases from J, the junction contained 9 bases not matched to a gene. This chain's CDR3 is CASRLSGQGGNQPQHF. The CDR3 DNA sequence: TGTGCCAGCAGGCTAAGCGGACAGGGAGGCAATCAGCCCCAGCATTTT.

V gene TRBV6-5 combines with J gene TRBJ2-6, with unresolved D. The V end lost 6 bases, the J end lost 0 bases, and 6 bases lay between the germline ends. Germline lookup yields CDR1 MNHEY and CDR2 SVGAGI. The CDR3 sequence is 14 residues long. This CDR3 is CASRTRSGANVLTF. Here the CDR3 DNA reads TGTGCCAGCAGGACTCGCTCTGGGGCCAACGTCCTGACTTTC.

Many counts were recorded for this clonotype. The chain employs TRBV20-1 and TRBJ2-7, with 13 bases identical to TRBD2. V lost 0 bases to trimming and J lost 3 bases; unmatched junction nucleotides: 5. The CDR3 is 16 amino acids. The V gene's germline CDR1 is DFQATT and CDR2 SNEGSKA (reference sequence). In nucleotides, the CDR3 is TGCAGTGCTAGAGAGCCCCGGACTAGCGGGAGCTACGAGCAGTACTTC. Amino acids: CSAREPRTSGSYEQYF.

This clonotype was observed at least ten times. V gene TRBV5-1 combines with J gene TRBJ2-7; 7 positions match TRBD1. This CDR3 is built from 13 residues. Trimming at V came to 4 bases and at J to 2 bases, leaving 3 bases not matched to a gene. Germline CDR1 is SGHRS and CDR2 is YFSETQ. The CDR3: CASSQGQTYEQYF. In DNA form, the CDR3 reads TGCGCCAGCAGCCAGGGACAGACCTACGAGCAGTACTTC.

This clonotype was seen many times. The CDR3 sequence is CASSPGQGAGYGYNEQFF. The CDR3 nucleotides are TGCGCCAGCAGCCCGGGGCAGGGGGCTGGGTACGGATACAATGAGCAGTTCTTC. This sequence joins TRBV5-1 and TRBJ2-1; 8 nucleotides align to TRBD1. The CDR3 spans 18 residues. V lost 4 bases, J lost 4 bases, and 16 bases stayed unmatched. Per germline, CDR1 SGHRS and CDR2 YFSETQ.